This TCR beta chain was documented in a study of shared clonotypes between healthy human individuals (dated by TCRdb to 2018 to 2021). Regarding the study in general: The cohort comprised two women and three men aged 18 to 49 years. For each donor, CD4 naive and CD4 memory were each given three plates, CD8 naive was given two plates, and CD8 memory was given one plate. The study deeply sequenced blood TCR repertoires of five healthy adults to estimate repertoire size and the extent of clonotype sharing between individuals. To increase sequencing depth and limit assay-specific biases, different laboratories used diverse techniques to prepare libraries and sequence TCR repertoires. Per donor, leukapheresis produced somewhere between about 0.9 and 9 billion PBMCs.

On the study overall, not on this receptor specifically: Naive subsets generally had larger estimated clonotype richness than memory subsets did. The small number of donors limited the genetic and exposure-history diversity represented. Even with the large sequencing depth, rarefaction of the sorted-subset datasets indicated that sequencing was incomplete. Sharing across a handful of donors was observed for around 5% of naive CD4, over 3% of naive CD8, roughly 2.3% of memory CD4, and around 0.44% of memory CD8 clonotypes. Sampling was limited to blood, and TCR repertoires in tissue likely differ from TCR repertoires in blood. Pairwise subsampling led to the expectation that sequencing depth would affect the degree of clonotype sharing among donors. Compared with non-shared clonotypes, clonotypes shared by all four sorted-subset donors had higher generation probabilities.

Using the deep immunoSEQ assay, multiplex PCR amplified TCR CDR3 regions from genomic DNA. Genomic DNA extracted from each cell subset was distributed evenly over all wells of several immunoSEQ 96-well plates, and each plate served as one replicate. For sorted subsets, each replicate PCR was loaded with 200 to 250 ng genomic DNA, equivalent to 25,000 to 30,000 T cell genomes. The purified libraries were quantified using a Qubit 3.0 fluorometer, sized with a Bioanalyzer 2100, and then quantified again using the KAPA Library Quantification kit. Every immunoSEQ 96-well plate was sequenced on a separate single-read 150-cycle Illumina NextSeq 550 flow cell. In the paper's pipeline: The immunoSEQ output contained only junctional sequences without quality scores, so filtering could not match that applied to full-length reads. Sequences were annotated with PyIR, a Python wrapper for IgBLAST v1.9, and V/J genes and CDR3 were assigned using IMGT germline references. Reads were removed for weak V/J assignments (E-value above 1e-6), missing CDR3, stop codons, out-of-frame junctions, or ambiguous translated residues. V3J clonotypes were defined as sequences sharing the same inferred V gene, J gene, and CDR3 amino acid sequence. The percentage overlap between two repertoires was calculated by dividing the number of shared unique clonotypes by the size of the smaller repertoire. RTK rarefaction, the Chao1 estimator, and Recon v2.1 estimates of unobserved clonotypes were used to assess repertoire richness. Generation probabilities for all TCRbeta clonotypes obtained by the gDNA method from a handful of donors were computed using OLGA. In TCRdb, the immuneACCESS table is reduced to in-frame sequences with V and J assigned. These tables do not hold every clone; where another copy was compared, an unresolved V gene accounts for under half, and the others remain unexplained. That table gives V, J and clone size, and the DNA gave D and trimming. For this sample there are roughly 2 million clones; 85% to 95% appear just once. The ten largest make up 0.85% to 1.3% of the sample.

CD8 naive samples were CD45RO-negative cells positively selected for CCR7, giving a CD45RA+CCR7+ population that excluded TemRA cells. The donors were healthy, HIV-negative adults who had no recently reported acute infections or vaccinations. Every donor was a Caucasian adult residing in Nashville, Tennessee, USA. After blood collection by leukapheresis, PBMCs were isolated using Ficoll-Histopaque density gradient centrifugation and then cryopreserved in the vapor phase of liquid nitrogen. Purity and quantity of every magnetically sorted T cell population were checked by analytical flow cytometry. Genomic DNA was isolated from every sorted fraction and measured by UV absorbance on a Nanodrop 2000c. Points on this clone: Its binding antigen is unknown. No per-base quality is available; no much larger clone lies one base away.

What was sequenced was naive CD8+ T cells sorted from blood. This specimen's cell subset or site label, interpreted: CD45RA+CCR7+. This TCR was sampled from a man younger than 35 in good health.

CDR3 reads: CASSPYPRDRVGETQYF. The nucleotide sequence reads TGTGCCAGCAGCCCCTATCCGAGGGACAGGGTGGGGGAGACCCAGTACTTC. Recombination linked TRBV7-3 to TRBJ2-5, with 9 bases aligning to TRBD1. CDR1 and CDR2, per the germline V gene, are SGHTA and FQGTGA. After removal of 5 bases from V and 5 bases from J, the junction retains 15 bases not matched to a gene. The CDR3 has 17 amino acids, counting the end cysteine and phenylalanine. Just CDR3 DNA is preserved here, 51 bases in frame from base 1.